The next 3 T cell receptor beta chains were all read from a single sample in a study of blood T cell repertoires in COVID-19 (TCRdb year 2020). The library was obtained by the immunoSEQ multiplex PCR assay. Drawn from immuneACCESS, this table holds only the in-frame rearrangements with V and J called that TCRdb kept. Clones are partly lost; checked studies trace under half to an unresolved V gene and leave the rest unexplained. This sample lists approximately 300,000 clones; over 75% were detected once. Of the sample, more than 3% falls within the top ten clones. Sequenced input: peripheral blood. These receptor sequences come from a woman aged 45-65 years with active or convalescent COVID-19.

The rearrangement uses TRBV6-5 and TRBJ1-1; tentative D call: TRBD1 (6 bases). V gave up 5 bases and J gave up 4 bases, with 11 bases separating them. Germline CDR1 and CDR2: MNHEY and SVGAGI. The CDR3 covers 13 residues. This chain's CDR3 is CASSIQGPTEAFF. DNA for the CDR3: TGTGCCAGCAGTATACAGGGTCCCACTGAAGCTTTCTTT.

The chain employs TRBV30 and TRBJ1-6; 9 nucleotides match TRBD1. CDR3 size: 14 residues. V shed 3 bases, J shed 7 bases, and the junction held 4 bases outside the gene matches. The germline V gene encodes CDR1 GTSNPN and CDR2 SVGIG (reference sequence). The CDR3 region has the DNA TGTGCCTGGAGAAGGACAGGGGACAATTCACCCCTCCACTTT. This codes for CAWRRTGDNSPLHF.

The chain couples TRBV2 to TRBJ2-3; 7 bases match TRBD1. This CDR3 contains 16 residues. The germline V gene has CDR1 SNHLY and CDR2 FYNNEI. The V and J ends lost 5 bases and 0 bases, in that order; junction bases with no gene match: 8. Here the CDR3 DNA reads TGTGCCAGCAGTAGCGAGGGGGCCCAGAGCACAGATACGCAGTATTTT. Translation gives CASSSEGAQSTDTQYF.